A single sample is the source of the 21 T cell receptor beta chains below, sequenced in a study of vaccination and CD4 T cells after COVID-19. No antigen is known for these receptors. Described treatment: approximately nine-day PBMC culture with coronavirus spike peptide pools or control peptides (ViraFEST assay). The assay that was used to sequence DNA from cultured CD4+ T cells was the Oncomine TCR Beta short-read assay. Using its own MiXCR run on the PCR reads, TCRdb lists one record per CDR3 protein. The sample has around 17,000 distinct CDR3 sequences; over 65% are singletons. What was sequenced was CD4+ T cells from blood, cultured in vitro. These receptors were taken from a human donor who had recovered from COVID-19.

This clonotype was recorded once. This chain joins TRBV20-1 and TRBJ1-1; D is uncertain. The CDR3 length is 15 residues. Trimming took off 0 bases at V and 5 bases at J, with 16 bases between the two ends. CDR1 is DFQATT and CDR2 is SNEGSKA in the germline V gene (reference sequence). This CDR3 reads CSARDPHGEDTEAFF. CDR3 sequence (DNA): TGCAGTGCTAGAGATCCTCATGGGGAAGATACTGAAGCTTTCTTT.

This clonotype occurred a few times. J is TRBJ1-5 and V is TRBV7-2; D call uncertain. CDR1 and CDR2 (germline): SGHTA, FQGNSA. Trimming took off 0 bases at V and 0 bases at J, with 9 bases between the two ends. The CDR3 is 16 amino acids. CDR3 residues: CASSLAGGYSNQPQHF. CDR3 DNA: TGTGCCAGCAGCTTAGCGGGAGGGTATAGCAATCAGCCCCAGCATTTT. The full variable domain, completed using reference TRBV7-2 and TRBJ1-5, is GAGVSQSPSNKVTEKGKDVELRCDPISGHTALYWYRQSLGQGLEFLIYFQGNSAPDKSGLPSDRFSAERTGGSVSTLTIQRTQQEDSAVYLCASSLAGGYSNQPQHFGDGTRLSIL.

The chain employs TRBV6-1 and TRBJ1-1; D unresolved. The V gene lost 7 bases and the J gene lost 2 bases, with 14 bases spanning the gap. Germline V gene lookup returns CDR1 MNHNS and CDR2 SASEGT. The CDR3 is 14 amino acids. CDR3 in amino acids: CASTPAHSNTEAFF. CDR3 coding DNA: TGTGCCAGCACGCCGGCCCACTCAAACACTGAAGCTTTCTTT.

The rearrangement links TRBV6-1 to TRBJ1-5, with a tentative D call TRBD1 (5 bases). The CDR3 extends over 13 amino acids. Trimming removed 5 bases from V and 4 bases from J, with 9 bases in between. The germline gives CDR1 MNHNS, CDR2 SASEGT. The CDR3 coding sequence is TGTGCCAGCAGTACACAGGTAAATCAGCCCCAGCATTTT. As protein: CASSTQVNQPQHF.

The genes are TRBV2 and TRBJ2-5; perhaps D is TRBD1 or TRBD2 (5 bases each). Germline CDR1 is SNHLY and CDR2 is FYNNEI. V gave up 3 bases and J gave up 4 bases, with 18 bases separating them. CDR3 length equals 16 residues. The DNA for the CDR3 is TGTGCCAGCAGTGATTCCTCCGGGACGTCCCTAGAGACCCAGTACTTC. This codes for CASSDSSGTSLETQYF.

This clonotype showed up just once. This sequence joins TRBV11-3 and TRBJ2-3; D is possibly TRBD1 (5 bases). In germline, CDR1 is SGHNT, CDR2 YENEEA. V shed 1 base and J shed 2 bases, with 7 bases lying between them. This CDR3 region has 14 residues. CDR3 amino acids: CASSLGQLTDTQYF. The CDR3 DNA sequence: TGTGCCAGCAGCTTAGGACAGCTCACAGATACGCAGTATTTT.

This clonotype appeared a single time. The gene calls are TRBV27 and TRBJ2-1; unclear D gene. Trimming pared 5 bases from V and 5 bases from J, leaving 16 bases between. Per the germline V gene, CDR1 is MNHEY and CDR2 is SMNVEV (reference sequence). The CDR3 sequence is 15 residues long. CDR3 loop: CASSPRRRGDNEQFF. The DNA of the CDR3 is TGTGCCAGCAGTCCCCGACGACGAGGAGACAATGAGCAGTTCTTC.

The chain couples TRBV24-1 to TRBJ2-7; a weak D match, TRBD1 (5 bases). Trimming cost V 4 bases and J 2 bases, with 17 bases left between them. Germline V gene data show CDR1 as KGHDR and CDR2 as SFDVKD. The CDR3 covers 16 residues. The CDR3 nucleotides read TGTGCCACCAGTGACCCTACACGGAAGGGGCCCTACGAGCAGTACTTC. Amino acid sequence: CATSDPTRKGPYEQYF.

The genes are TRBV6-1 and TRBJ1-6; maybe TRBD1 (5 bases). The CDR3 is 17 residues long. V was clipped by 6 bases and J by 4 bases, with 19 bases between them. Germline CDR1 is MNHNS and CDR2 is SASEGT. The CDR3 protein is CASSLGPAGQYNSPLHF. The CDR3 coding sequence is TGTGCCAGCAGCCTTGGGCCCGCAGGGCAATATAATTCACCCCTCCACTTT.

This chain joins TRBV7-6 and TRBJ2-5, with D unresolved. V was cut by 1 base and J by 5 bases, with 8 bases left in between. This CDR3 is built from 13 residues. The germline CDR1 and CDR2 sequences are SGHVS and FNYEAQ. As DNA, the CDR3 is TGTGCCAGCAGCTTAGTTACCACGGAGACCCAGTACTTC. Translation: CASSLVTTETQYF.

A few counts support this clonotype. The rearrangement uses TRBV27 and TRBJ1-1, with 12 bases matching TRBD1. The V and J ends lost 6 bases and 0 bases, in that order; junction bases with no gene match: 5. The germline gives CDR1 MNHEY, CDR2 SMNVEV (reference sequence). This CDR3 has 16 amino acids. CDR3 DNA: TGTGCCAGCAGGTTGGGGACAGGGGGCTTGAACACTGAAGCTTTCTTT. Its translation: CASRLGTGGLNTEAFF.

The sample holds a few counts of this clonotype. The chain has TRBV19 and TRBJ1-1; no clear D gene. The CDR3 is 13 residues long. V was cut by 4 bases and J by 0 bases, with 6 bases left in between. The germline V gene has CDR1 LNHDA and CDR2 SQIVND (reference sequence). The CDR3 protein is CASSTAMNTEAFF. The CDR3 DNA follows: TGTGCCAGTAGTACGGCTATGAACACTGAAGCTTTCTTT.

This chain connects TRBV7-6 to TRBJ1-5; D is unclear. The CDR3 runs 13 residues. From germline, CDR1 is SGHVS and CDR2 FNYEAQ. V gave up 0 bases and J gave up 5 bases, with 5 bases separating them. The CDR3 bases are TGTGCCAGCAGCTTAGCGGGTGATCAGCCCCAGCATTTT. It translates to CASSLAGDQPQHF.

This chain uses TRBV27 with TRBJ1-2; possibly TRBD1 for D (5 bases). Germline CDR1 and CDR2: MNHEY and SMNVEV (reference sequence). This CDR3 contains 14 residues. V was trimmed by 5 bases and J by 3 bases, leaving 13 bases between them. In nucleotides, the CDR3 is TGTGCCAGCAGTCCACTTGGCAGGGACTATGGCTACACCTTC. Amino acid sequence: CASSPLGRDYGYTF.

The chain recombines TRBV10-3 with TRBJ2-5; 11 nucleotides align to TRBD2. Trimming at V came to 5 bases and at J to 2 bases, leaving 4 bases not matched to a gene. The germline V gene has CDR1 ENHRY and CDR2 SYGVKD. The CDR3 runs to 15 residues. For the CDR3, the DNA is TGTGCCATCAGTATGACTAGCGGGGTACAAGAGACCCAGTACTTC. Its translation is CAISMTSGVQETQYF.

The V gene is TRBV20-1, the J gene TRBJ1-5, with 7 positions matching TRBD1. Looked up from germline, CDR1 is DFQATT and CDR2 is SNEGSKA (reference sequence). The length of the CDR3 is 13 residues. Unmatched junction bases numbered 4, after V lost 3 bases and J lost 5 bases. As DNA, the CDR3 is TGCAGTGCTAGGACAGGGCAAGATCAGCCCCAGCATTTT. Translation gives CSARTGQDQPQHF.

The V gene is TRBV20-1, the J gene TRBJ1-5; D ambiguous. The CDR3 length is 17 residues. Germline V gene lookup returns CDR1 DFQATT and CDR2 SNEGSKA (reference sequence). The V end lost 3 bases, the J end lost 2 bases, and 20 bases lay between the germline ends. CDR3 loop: CSASKDRTRGGNQPQHF. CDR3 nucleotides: TGCAGTGCTAGTAAGGATCGCACTCGCGGCGGCAATCAGCCCCAGCATTTT.

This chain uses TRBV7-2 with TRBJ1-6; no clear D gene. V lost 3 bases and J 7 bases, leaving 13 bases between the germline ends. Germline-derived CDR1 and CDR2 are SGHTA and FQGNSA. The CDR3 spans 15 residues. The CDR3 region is CASSLQRVSNSPLHF. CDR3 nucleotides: TGTGCCAGCAGCTTGCAAAGGGTGTCAAATTCACCCCTCCACTTT.

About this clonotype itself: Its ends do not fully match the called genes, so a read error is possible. The CDR3 spells CAISDFGTRGEAEQFF. As DNA, the CDR3 is TGTGCCATCAGTGATTTCGGGACTAGGGGGGAGGCTGAGCAGTTCTTC. The chain combines TRBV6-1 with TRBJ2-1; 8 bases line up with TRBD2. This CDR3 contains 16 residues. Germline V gene sequence: CDR1 MNHNS, CDR2 SASEGT.

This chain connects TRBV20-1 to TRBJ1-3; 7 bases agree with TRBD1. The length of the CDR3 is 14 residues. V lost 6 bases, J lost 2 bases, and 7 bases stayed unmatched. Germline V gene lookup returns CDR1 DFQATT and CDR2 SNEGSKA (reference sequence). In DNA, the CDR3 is TGCAGTGCCTTGATCGACAGGGCTGGAAACACCATATATTTT. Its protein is CSALIDRAGNTIYF.

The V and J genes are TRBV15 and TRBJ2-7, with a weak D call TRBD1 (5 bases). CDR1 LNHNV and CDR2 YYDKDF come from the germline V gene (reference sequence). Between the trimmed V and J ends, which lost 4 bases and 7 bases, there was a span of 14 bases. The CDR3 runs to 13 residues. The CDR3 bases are TGTGCCACCAGCAATGCAGGGCGCGGAGAGCAGTACTTC. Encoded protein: CATSNAGRGEQYF.